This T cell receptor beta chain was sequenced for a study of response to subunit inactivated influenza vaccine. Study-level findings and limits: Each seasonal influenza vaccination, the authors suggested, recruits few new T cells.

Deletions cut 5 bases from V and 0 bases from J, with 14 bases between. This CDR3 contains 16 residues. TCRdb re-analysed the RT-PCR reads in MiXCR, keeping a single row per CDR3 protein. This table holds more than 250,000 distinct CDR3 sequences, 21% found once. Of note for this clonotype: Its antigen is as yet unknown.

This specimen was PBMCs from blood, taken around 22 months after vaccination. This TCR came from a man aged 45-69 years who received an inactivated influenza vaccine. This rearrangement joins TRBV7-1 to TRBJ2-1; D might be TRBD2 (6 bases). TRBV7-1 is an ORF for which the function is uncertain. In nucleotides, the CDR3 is TGTGCCAGCAGCGGGCCCGCGGGGAGCTCCTACAATGAGCAGTTCTTC. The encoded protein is CASSGPAGSSYNEQFF.